Below, 19 T cell receptor beta chains from the same sample are listed, as sequenced in a study of blood T cell repertoires in COVID-19 (dated by TCRdb to 2020 to 2021). Library preparation employed the immunoSEQ multiplex PCR assay. TCRdb carries this immuneACCESS record with in-frame sequences only. Its versions omit some clonotypes, under half of them owing to an unresolved V gene in the studies checked, with the rest unexplained. Within this sample are a few hundred thousand clones, with 75% to 90% of them counted one time only. Under 3.5% of the sample goes to the ten largest clones. Sequenced material: PBMCs or T cells enriched from blood (not recorded which). The receptors derive from a woman under 30 in a cohort exposed to, infected with or recovered from COVID-19 (not recorded which).

The chain couples TRBV10-3 to TRBJ1-1; D ambiguous. Germline-derived CDR1 and CDR2 are ENHRY and SYGVKD. This CDR3 spans 16 amino acids. V was trimmed by 6 bases and J by 4 bases, leaving 21 bases between them. CDR3: CAISSTVRENSTEAFF. For the CDR3, the DNA is TGTGCCATCAGCTCTACAGTTAGAGAAAATAGCACTGAAGCTTTCTTT.

The genes are TRBV27 and TRBJ2-3, with 14 bases lining up with TRBD2. Germline V gene sequence: CDR1 MNHEY, CDR2 SMNVEV (reference sequence). The V segment lost 5 bases and the J segment 2 bases; nucleotides outside the gene matches: 12. This CDR3 contains 19 residues. Here the CDR3 reads CASSQPGLAGAPDTDTQYF. CDR3 DNA: TGTGCCAGCAGTCAGCCGGGACTAGCGGGGGCACCGGACACAGATACGCAGTATTTT.

The chain couples TRBV28 to TRBJ2-7; TRBD1 matches 10 bases. CDR1 is MDHEN and CDR2 is SYDVKM in the germline V gene. V shed 5 bases and J 6 bases; nucleotides not matched to a gene: 4. This CDR3 region has 13 residues. CDR3 protein: CASSPGQGVEQYF. Here the CDR3 DNA reads TGTGCCAGCAGTCCTGGACAGGGGGTCGAGCAGTACTTC. Drawing the rest from reference TRBV28 and TRBJ2-7, the complete variable domain is DVKVTQSSRYLVKRTGEKVFLECVQDMDHENMFWYRQDPGLGLRLIYFSYDVKMKEKGDIPEGYSVSREKKERFSLILESASTNQTSMYLCASSPGQGVEQYFGPGTRLTVT.

The rearrangement uses TRBV11-1 and TRBJ1-4; 7 bases fit TRBD1. With 5 bases clipped from V and 8 bases from J, the junction kept 8 bases outside the gene matches. In germline, CDR1 is SGHAT, CDR2 FQDESV (reference sequence). The CDR3 has 14 amino acids. This chain's CDR3 is CASSTGTAIEKLFF. In DNA form, the CDR3 reads TGTGCCAGCAGCACCGGGACAGCCATCGAAAAACTGTTTTTT. The variable domain in full, with the rest retrieved from reference TRBV11-1 and TRBJ1-4, is EAEVAQSPRYKITEKSQAVAFWCDPISGHATLYWYRQILGQGPELLVQFQDESVVDDSQLPKDRFSAERLKGVDSTLKIQPAELGDSAMYLCASSTGTAIEKLFFGSGTQLSVL.

J is TRBJ2-5 and V is TRBV2, with TRBD2 matching 9 bases. This CDR3 spans 17 amino acids. Per the germline V gene, CDR1 is SNHLY and CDR2 is FYNNEI. V was pared by 8 bases and J by 4 bases, with 17 bases of the junction left unmatched. The CDR3 loop reads CASSNGVGGGETETQYF. The CDR3 bases are TGTGCCAGCTCAAATGGGGTCGGCGGGGGGGAGACAGAGACCCAGTACTTC.

V and J are TRBV10-2 and TRBJ1-1, with D perhaps TRBD1 (5 bases). Germline V lookup: CDR1 WSHSY, CDR2 SAAADI. V gave up 7 bases and J gave up 0 bases, with 15 bases separating them. The CDR3 has 15 residues. CDR3 DNA sequence: TGCGCCAGCATGAAGGGTAGGGGAATGAACACTGAAGCTTTCTTT. It encodes CASMKGRGMNTEAFF.

The CDR3 is CASRGVNEQFF. In DNA, the CDR3 is TGTGCCAGTAGAGGGGTCAATGAGCAGTTCTTC. V and J are TRBV19 and TRBJ2-1; possibly TRBD1 for D (5 bases). Deletions cut 6 bases from V and 6 bases from J, with 6 bases between. This CDR3 is 11 amino acids long. Germline values: CDR1 LNHDA, CDR2 SQIVND (reference sequence).

CDR3 DNA sequence: TGTGCCAGCAGTGAAGGGCAGGGGCGAAATGAAAAACTGTTTTTT. This gives the protein CASSEGQGRNEKLFF. This chain uses TRBV2 with TRBJ1-4, with D maybe TRBD1 (6 bases). Germline V gene sequence: CDR1 SNHLY, CDR2 FYNNEI. The CDR3 runs to 15 residues. Trimming took 1 base from V and 5 from J, leaving 11 bases between them.

The chain employs TRBV6-6 and TRBJ1-6, with no clear D. Germline assignment: CDR1 MNHNY and CDR2 SVGAGI (reference sequence). This CDR3 is built from 15 residues. Between the trimmed V and J ends, which lost 2 bases and 9 bases, there was a span of 14 bases. CDR3 coding DNA: TGTGCCAGCAGTTACGCCTCCAGATATTCTTCACCCCTCCACTTT. This sequence encodes CASSYASRYSSPLHF.

The chain couples TRBV5-6 to TRBJ2-2; D is uncertain. The ends were cut back, 3 bases at V and 6 bases at J, with 9 bases in the middle. This CDR3 has 13 residues. Germline V gene sequence: CDR1 SGHDT, CDR2 YYEEEE. The CDR3 protein is CASSSDLAGELFF. In nucleotides, the CDR3 is TGTGCCAGCAGCTCAGACTTGGCCGGGGAGCTGTTTTTT. The full variable domain, completed using reference TRBV5-6 and TRBJ2-2, is DAGVTQSPTHLIKTRGQQVTLRCSPKSGHDTVSWYQQALGQGPQFIFQYYEEEERQRGNFPDRFSGHQFPNYSSELNVNALLLGDSALYLCASSSDLAGELFFGEGSRLTVL.

The J gene is TRBJ2-1, the V gene TRBV7-3; TRBD2 matches at 10 bases. Unmatched junction bases numbered 5, after V lost 1 base and J lost 8 bases. In germline, CDR1 is SGHTA, CDR2 FQGTGA. CDR3 length: 15 amino acids. CDR3 in DNA: TGTGCCAGCAGCTTAATCCCAGCGGGAGGGGATGAGCAGTTCTTC. Translated: CASSLIPAGGDEQFF.

The rearrangement uses TRBV5-6 and TRBJ2-1, with 7 nucleotides matching TRBD2. CDR3 size: 15 residues. CDR1 is SGHDT, CDR2 YYEEEE, per germline. The V segment lost 3 bases and the J segment 5 bases; nucleotides outside the gene matches: 8. The CDR3 reads CASSSKGLADNEQFF. CDR3 in DNA: TGTGCCAGCAGCTCAAAGGGGCTAGCGGACAATGAGCAGTTCTTC.

The V call is TRBV29-1, the J call TRBJ1-1, with D possibly matching TRBD1 (6 bases). Germline lookup yields CDR1 SQVTM and CDR2 ANQGSEA. The CDR3 totals 13 residues. V lost 1 base and J 4 bases, leaving 10 bases between the germline ends. CDR3 nucleotides: TGCAGCGTTGAAGGGACAGAAGGCACTGAAGCTTTCTTT. This codes for CSVEGTEGTEAFF.

The gene calls are TRBV24-1 and TRBJ2-1; no reliable D call. This CDR3 spans 14 amino acids. Germline CDR1 KGHDR, CDR2 SFDVKD. V lost 9 bases and J lost 0, with 11 bases in between. The CDR3 DNA sequence: TGTGCCACCCGAGCGCAGAGCTCCTACAATGAGCAGTTCTTC. This codes for CATRAQSSYNEQFF.

The chain carries TRBV2 and TRBJ1-1, with D maybe TRBD1 (6 bases). The CDR3 is 13 residues long. The V gene's germline CDR1 is SNHLY and CDR2 FYNNEI. V lost 7 bases, J lost 0 bases, and 9 bases lay in between. The CDR3 loop is CASKRDMNTEAFF. CDR3 coding DNA: TGTGCCAGCAAAAGGGACATGAACACTGAAGCTTTCTTT.

The chain is built from TRBV5-4 and TRBJ2-7; D may be TRBD2 (5 bases). Trimming pared 1 base from V and 4 bases from J, leaving 21 bases between. CDR1 and CDR2 (germline): SGHNT, YYREEE (reference sequence). The CDR3 consists of 17 residues. The CDR3 nucleotides are TGTGCCAGCAGCTTGATGAGATTGGACTCAGTATATTACGAGCAGTACTTC. Translated, it gives CASSLMRLDSVYYEQYF.

The V and J genes are TRBV6-5 and TRBJ2-3; D unclear. V shed 1 base and J shed 4 bases, with 6 bases lying between them. The V gene's germline CDR1 is MNHEY and CDR2 SVGAGI. CDR3 length: 13 residues. Written as DNA, the CDR3 is TGTGCCAGCAGTTACTTAGCCGCAGATACGCAGTATTTT. Its translation is CASSYLAADTQYF.

The V gene is TRBV27, the J gene TRBJ1-4, with D maybe TRBD1 (5 bases). Germline V gene lookup returns CDR1 MNHEY and CDR2 SMNVEV (reference sequence). The CDR3 is made up of 14 amino acids. With 8 bases removed from V and 3 bases from J, the gap between germline ends came to 13 bases. The CDR3 protein is CASRRGTANEKLFF. CDR3 DNA sequence: TGTGCCAGCCGTCGGGGGACGGCTAATGAAAAACTGTTTTTT. Looking up the rest from reference TRBV27 and TRBJ1-4 gives the full variable domain: EAQVTQNPRYLITVTGKKLTVTCSQNMNHEYMSWYRQDPGLGLRQIYYSMNVEVTDKGDVPEGYKVSRKEKRNFPLILESPSPNQTSLYFCASRRGTANEKLFFGSGTQLSVL.

The chain employs TRBV5-4 and TRBJ2-3, with D possibly being TRBD1 (5 bases). The length of the CDR3 is 15 residues. The V gene lost 1 base and the J gene lost 3 bases, with 12 bases spanning the gap. Looked up from germline, CDR1 is SGHNT and CDR2 is YYREEE (reference sequence). The CDR3 loop is CASSLMKGVTDTQYF. The CDR3 region has the DNA TGTGCCAGCAGCTTGATGAAAGGGGTAACAGATACGCAGTATTTT.